This TCR beta chain came from a study of CD8+ T cells in alopecia areata (dated by TCRdb to the late 2010s). About the investigation overall: Treated patients were enrolled in an open-label pilot trial of oral tofacitinib at 5 to 10 mg twice daily for moderate-to-severe alopecia areata. High-throughput TCRbeta sequencing was used to examine T cell clonal expansion in alopecia areata in both the C3H/HeJ mouse model and human patients. Patients on tofacitinib were biopsied at baseline and after 4 and 24 weeks of treatment, and several of the patients also had a later scalp biopsy. Patients received tofacitinib for 6 to 18 months and were then followed off drug for 6 months to check for delayed response and recurrence. In humans, TCRbeta sequencing was performed on scalp tissue and on sorted CD4+ and CD8+ peripheral blood T cells from healthy controls and from patients with patchy or totalis/universalis alopecia areata. RNA was extracted with the PAXgene miRNA kit for fixed scalp, the miRNeasy kit for PBMCs, and the RNeasy kit for mouse skin. Amplification of TCRbeta CDR3 regions was done by immunoSEQ multiplex PCR using 35 Vbeta forward primers and 13 Jbeta reverse primers. The SALT score, which quantifies the percentage of affected scalp surface area, was used to measure disease severity in treated patients. Scalp clonality was compared across normal scalp (n=4), patchy alopecia areata scalp (n=8), and alopecia totalis/universalis scalp (n=8).

Broad study findings and their caveats: Because the treated cohort was small and had only one nonresponder, larger studies are needed to examine links between baseline CD8+ expansion and response. Compared with mice, TCR sequences shared between patients were less clear, possibly partly because of HLA diversity across the patient population. Scalp clonality and the number of expanded CD8+ clones among the top 100 scalp clones were significantly decreased by tofacitinib. Scalp TCR repertoire analysis is complicated because resident alphabeta T cells in normal human skin are also sequenced, whereas mouse skin is dominated by gammadelta T cells. During tofacitinib treatment, many expanded lesional clones stuck around in both scalp and blood, and this persistence may partly explain why relapse happens after treatment is stopped. Compared with normal scalp, lesional scalp, particularly in alopecia totalis/universalis, had higher clonality and more expanded CD8+ clones, which suggests antigenic drive.

V is shortened by 0 bases, J by 2 bases, and the region joining them spans 11 bases. The germline V gene yields MGHRA for CDR1 and YSYEKL for CDR2. From the cysteine up to the phenylalanine, the CDR3 has a length of 17 residues. Here the CDR3 DNA is all that survives: 51 bases in frame from base 1. The treatment or condition label on this specimen signifies: oral pan-JAK inhibitor, 5-10 mg twice daily. Peripheral blood and lesional scalp punch biopsies were obtained from patients with alopecia areata. PBMCs were isolated by density centrifugation and stained for CD3, CD4 and CD8, after which CD4+ and CD8+ T cells were sorted on a FACSAria. Libraries were made using the immunoSEQ multiplex PCR assay. For TCR sequencing, RNA was extracted from every sample and reverse transcribed into cDNA to serve as template. SuperScript III was used for first-strand cDNA synthesis, primed with a 2:1 mix of oligo-dT and random hexamers. Amplification bias was assessed with a synthetic immune receptor repertoire, and residual bias was removed computationally. The authors processed their data as follows. Raw reads were preprocessed to remove errors, and CDR3 was defined according to IMGT conventions as the region from the conserved cysteine to phenylalanine. To get clonality, Shannon entropy was normalized by log2 of the number of productive unique TCRs and the result was subtracted from 1. CD4 or CD8 identity of scalp clones was inferred by cross-referencing scalp TCRbeta sequences with sorted blood CD4 and CD8 repertoires. TCRdb's version of the immuneACCESS table is confined to in-frame rearrangements and falls short of the full clone set. An unresolved V gene accounts for under half of the shortfall where checked; the remainder is of unknown origin. That table gives V, J and clone size, and the DNA gave D and trimming. The sample records about 250,000 clones, roughly 63% of which are singletons. About 0.88% of the sample rests with the top ten.

There are a few counts of this clone. What this receptor recognizes is not known. Within one base of it there is no much larger clone, and no base qualities were kept. The V and J segments used are TRBV4-1 and TRBJ1-6; the D segment could be TRBD1, given 6 matching bases. The input for sequencing was CD4+ T cells sorted from blood, taken around week 54, from a patient treated with tofacitinib. This TCR was sampled from a human donor with alopecia areata. The CDR3 in this case is CASSQDSGDPYNSPLHF. The DNA is as follows: TGCGCCAGCAGCCAAGATTCAGGGGATCCCTATAATTCACCCCTCCACTTT.